This is a list of T cell receptor beta chains from one sample in a study of early T cells in non-severe SARS-CoV-2 infection. TCRdb called the 5' RACE reads again in MiXCR, with one record for every CDR3 protein. In the table there are about 53,000 distinct CDR3 sequences, more than 10% of which are singletons. The sequenced sample was whole blood, obtained at baseline. The receptor source for this set is an adult who was a healthcare worker with PCR-confirmed SARS-CoV-2 infection or an uninfected control (not recorded which). Each CDR3 is given without its conserved first and last residue.

v_call: TRBV20-1
j_call: TRBJ1-1
cdr3_length: 12
cdr3_aa: SASVPGANTEAF

v_call: TRBV5-4
j_call: TRBJ2-3
cdr3_length: 13
cdr3_aa: ASRLTSGSTDTQY

v_call: TRBV18
j_call: TRBJ2-3
cdr3_length: 13
cdr3_aa: ASSESPDVGDTQY

v_call: TRBV5-4
j_call: TRBJ2-2
cdr3_length: 13
cdr3_aa: ASSFLSVGTGELF

v_call: TRBV12-3/TRBV12-4
j_call: TRBJ2-1
cdr3_length: 12
cdr3_aa: ASSLGRLFDEQF

v_call: TRBV7-2
j_call: TRBJ1-6
cdr3_length: 14
cdr3_aa: ASSPIGQGKNSPLH

v_call: TRBV3-1
j_call: TRBJ2-5
cdr3_length: 11
cdr3_aa: ASRKGGQETQY

v_call: TRBV7-2
j_call: TRBJ1-1
cdr3_length: 11
cdr3_aa: ASSSRVSPAAF

v_call: TRBV6-1
j_call: TRBJ2-7
cdr3_length: 11
cdr3_aa: ASTLRGGYEQY

v_call: TRBV6-5
j_call: TRBJ2-5
cdr3_length: 9
cdr3_aa: ASSYRETQY

v_call: TRBV5-4
j_call: TRBJ2-5
cdr3_length: 10
cdr3_aa: ASVDPQETQY

v_call: TRBV19
j_call: TRBJ2-7
cdr3_length: 12
cdr3_aa: ASSIVGGPLEQY

v_call: TRBV18
j_call: TRBJ2-3
cdr3_length: 12
cdr3_aa: ASSPRREADTQY

v_call: TRBV5-4
j_call: TRBJ2-7
cdr3_length: 12
cdr3_aa: ASSLGGTSYEQY

v_call: TRBV20-1
j_call: TRBJ1-5
cdr3_length: 13
cdr3_aa: SAREGERSNQPQH

v_call: TRBV20-1
j_call: TRBJ2-7
cdr3_length: 12
cdr3_aa: SAVPLGDNDEQY

v_call: TRBV20-1
j_call: TRBJ1-1
cdr3_length: 12
cdr3_aa: SARVGQLNTEAF

v_call: TRBV5-4
j_call: TRBJ2-1
cdr3_length: 13
cdr3_aa: ASSFRGSSYNEQF

v_call: TRBV27
j_call: TRBJ1-2
cdr3_length: 14
cdr3_aa: ASSPRTQTTNYGYT

v_call: TRBV3-1
j_call: TRBJ1-1
cdr3_length: 11
cdr3_aa: AVMDSRGTEAF

v_call: TRBV21-1
j_call: TRBJ1-3
cdr3_length: 12
cdr3_aa: ASSRGADGNTIY

v_call: TRBV7-9
j_call: TRBJ2-2
cdr3_length: 10
cdr3_aa: ASSRGTGELF

v_call: TRBV28
j_call: TRBJ2-6
cdr3_length: 18
cdr3_aa: ASNTKPLRQGRGGANVLT

v_call: TRBV20-1
j_call: TRBJ2-7
cdr3_length: 10
cdr3_aa: SARGQTYEQY

v_call: TRBV7-2
j_call: TRBJ2-1
cdr3_length: 14
cdr3_aa: ASSVQGQSSYNEQF

v_call: TRBV4-3
j_call: TRBJ2-7
cdr3_length: 16
cdr3_aa: ASSPGLAGMFVSYEQY

v_call: TRBV28
j_call: TRBJ2-3
cdr3_length: 12
cdr3_aa: ASSTYRGLDTQY

v_call: TRBV6-2/TRBV6-3
j_call: TRBJ2-7
cdr3_length: 13
cdr3_aa: ASRAAGTAPYEQY

v_call: TRBV20-1
j_call: TRBJ1-1
cdr3_length: 12
cdr3_aa: SARDRLKNTEAF

v_call: TRBV7-2
j_call: TRBJ2-7
cdr3_length: 12
cdr3_aa: ASSKSGSYYEQY

v_call: TRBV7-2
j_call: TRBJ2-7
cdr3_length: 13
cdr3_aa: ASSLEGLAIYEQY

v_call: TRBV7-2
j_call: TRBJ1-4
cdr3_length: 13
cdr3_aa: ASSLGFGYREKLF

v_call: TRBV27
j_call: TRBJ2-7
cdr3_length: 12
cdr3_aa: ASSSGLAGVEQY

v_call: TRBV11-2
j_call: TRBJ2-5
cdr3_length: 12
cdr3_aa: ASSPSASQETQY

v_call: TRBV7-9
j_call: TRBJ2-7
cdr3_length: 10
cdr3_aa: ASRRTAYEQY

v_call: TRBV12-3/TRBV12-4
j_call: TRBJ2-6
cdr3_length: 11
cdr3_aa: ASSLTGANVLT

v_call: TRBV7-9
j_call: TRBJ1-1
cdr3_length: 10
cdr3_aa: ASSLGWLEAF

v_call: TRBV2
j_call: TRBJ1-1
cdr3_length: 11
cdr3_aa: ASTVGVNTEAF

v_call: TRBV20-1
j_call: TRBJ2-1
cdr3_length: 12
cdr3_aa: SAPGAGGRNEQF

v_call: TRBV20-1
j_call: TRBJ2-1
cdr3_length: 11
cdr3_aa: SAPGKWVNEQF

v_call: TRBV7-9
j_call: TRBJ2-7
cdr3_length: 13
cdr3_aa: ASSPNQNSGSEQY

v_call: TRBV6-5
j_call: TRBJ1-1
cdr3_length: 14
cdr3_aa: ASSHGDRDFSTEAF

v_call: TRBV19
j_call: TRBJ2-1
cdr3_length: 14
cdr3_aa: ASSIGTSGMGNEQF

v_call: TRBV6-5
j_call: TRBJ2-3
cdr3_length: 14
cdr3_aa: ASSQVGTGSSDTQY

v_call: TRBV12-3/TRBV12-4
j_call: TRBJ1-2
cdr3_length: 13
cdr3_aa: ASSFLTAANYGYT

v_call: TRBV15
j_call: TRBJ2-7
cdr3_length: 13
cdr3_aa: ATSREGGLSPEQY

v_call: TRBV5-6
j_call: TRBJ2-5
cdr3_length: 11
cdr3_aa: ASSSTGVETQY

v_call: TRBV24-1
j_call: TRBJ2-3
cdr3_length: 13
cdr3_aa: ATSDLPRITDTQY

v_call: TRBV29-1
j_call: TRBJ2-7
cdr3_length: 13
cdr3_aa: SVVTGLGVTYEQY

v_call: TRBV11-2
j_call: TRBJ1-2
cdr3_length: 14
cdr3_aa: ASSPIPGQGIYGYT

v_call: TRBV3-1
j_call: TRBJ2-7
cdr3_length: 12
cdr3_aa: ASSQPGQLYEQY

v_call: TRBV11-2
j_call: TRBJ2-7
cdr3_length: 11
cdr3_aa: ASSPGTSYEQY

v_call: TRBV7-6
j_call: TRBJ2-5
cdr3_length: 13
cdr3_aa: ASSLGYTGDETQY

v_call: TRBV5-5
j_call: TRBJ2-7
cdr3_length: 13
cdr3_aa: ASSLGLAAPYEQY

v_call: TRBV7-2
j_call: TRBJ2-4
cdr3_length: 15
cdr3_aa: ASSSRLRETAKNIQY